This TCR beta chain was captured by sequencing in a study of cytomegalovirus exposure and HLA in healthy donors. In the study overall: Findings of an earlier analysis included 90 million to 120 million unique TCR beta sequences from 190 million or so T cells. Study-wide results and caveats: It was reportedly the case that the classifier diagnosed cytomegalovirus status with high specificity and sensitivity. Presence/absence analyses supposed approximately even sequencing depth among donors. Analyzed later, association rates of TCRs varied across HLA loci, with DRB1 most and HLA-C fewest.

Concerning this clone itself: Antigen specificity is unknown. Other DNA variants within this sample encode the same CDR3.

The study ran its PCR with 60 Vbeta and 13 Jbeta primers. Produced via immunoSEQ multiplex PCR; TCRdb's table is partial and in-frame only. The sample carries 35,000 to 45,000 clones, around 50% recorded once. The germline V gene encodes CDR1 KGHSH and CDR2 LQKENI. The CDR3 runs 16 residues. J lost 2 bases, V lost 3 bases, and 7 bases had no gene match. The chain uses TRBV18 and TRBJ2-1; TRBD1 matches 7 bases. Sequencing was performed on PBMCs. This receptor was identified in a human donor in good health. The CDR3 here is CASSPGTALPYNEQFF. CDR3 coding DNA: TGTGCCAGCTCACCCGGGACAGCCCTACCCTACAATGAGCAGTTCTTC. The whole variable domain, remainder taken from reference TRBV18 and TRBJ2-1, is NAGVMQNPRHLVRRRGQEARLRCSPMKGHSHVYWYRQLPEEGLKFMVYLQKENIIDESGMPKERFSAEFPKEGPSILRIQQVVRGDSAAYFCASSPGTALPYNEQFFGPGTRLTVL.